This T cell receptor beta chain emerged from a study of identical twins. There are 14 residues in the CDR3. Trimming cost V 1 base and J 3 bases; bases outside gene matches: 2. Germline CDR1 reads SGHRS; CDR2 reads YFSETQ. This clonotype was seen more than once but under ten times. TCRdb re-derived calls from the 5' RACE reads in MiXCR, one entry per CDR3 protein. The sample has 200,000 to 250,000 distinct CDR3 sequences, 7.5% seen once; the top ten hold about 1.9%. This sample also appeared in a second study, on yellow fever vaccine responses in identical twins.

The J gene is TRBJ1-2, the V gene TRBV5-1; TRBD1 matches at 8 bases. The sequencing sample was made of memory (CD45RO+) T cells sorted from blood. The receptor was isolated from a woman under 30 in good health. This CDR3 reads CASSLSTGDYGYTF. In DNA form, the CDR3 reads TGCGCCAGCAGCTTGTCGACAGGGGACTATGGCTACACCTTC.